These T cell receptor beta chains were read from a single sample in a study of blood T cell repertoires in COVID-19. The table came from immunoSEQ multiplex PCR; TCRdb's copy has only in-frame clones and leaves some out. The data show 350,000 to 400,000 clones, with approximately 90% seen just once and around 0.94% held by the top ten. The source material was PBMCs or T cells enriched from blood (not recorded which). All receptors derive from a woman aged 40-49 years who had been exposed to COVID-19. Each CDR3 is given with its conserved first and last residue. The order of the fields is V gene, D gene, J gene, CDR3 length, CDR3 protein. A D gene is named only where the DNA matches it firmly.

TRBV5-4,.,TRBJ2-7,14,CASSFGLSSHEQYF
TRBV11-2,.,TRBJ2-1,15,CASSPSPQGYNEQFF
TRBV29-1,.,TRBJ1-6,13,CSVAAGSNSPLHF
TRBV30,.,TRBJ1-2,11,CACESDYGYTF
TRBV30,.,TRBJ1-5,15,CAWSTRGGGNQPQHF
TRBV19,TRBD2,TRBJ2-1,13,CASGTSGYNEQFF
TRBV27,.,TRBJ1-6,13,CASSFDSGSPLHF
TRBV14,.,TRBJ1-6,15,CASNARVSYNSPLHF
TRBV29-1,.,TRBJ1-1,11,CSVEQATEAFF
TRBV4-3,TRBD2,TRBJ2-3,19,CASSQERTGTSGKGDTQYF
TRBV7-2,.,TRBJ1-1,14,CASSLVQRNTEAFF
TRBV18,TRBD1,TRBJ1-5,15,CASSPSTGSNQPQHF
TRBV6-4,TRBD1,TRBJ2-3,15,CASSEGQASTDTQYF
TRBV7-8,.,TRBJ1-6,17,CASSLGTSPRGDSPLHF
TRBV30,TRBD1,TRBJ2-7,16,CAWSPRVGTGVYEQYF
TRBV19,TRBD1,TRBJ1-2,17,CASSGPHGQGGSYGYTF
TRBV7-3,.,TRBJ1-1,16,CASSLNSRQQNTEAFF
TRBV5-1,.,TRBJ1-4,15,CASSSTGFYNEKLFF
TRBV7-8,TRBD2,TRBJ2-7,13,CASSIAGPYEQYF
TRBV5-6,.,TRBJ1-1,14,CASSLARHPTEAFF
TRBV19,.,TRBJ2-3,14,CASSFGGTTDTQYF
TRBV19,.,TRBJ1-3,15,CASRSGTVLGNTIYF
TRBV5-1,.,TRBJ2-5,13,CASSLGSQETQYF
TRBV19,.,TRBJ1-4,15,CASSTGTRINEKLFF
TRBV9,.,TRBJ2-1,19,CASSAALRRVTGEAHEQFF
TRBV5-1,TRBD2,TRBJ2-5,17,CASSLARLAASQETQYF
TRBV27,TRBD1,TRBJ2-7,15,CASSSRDRGIYEQYF
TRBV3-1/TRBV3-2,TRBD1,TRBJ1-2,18,CASSHNYRQGSTYYGYTF
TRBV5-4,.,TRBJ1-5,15,CASSQDPRGNQPQHF
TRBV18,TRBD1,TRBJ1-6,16,CASSRDRGLDNSPLHF
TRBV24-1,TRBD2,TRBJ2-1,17,CATSGPMTSGGANEQFF
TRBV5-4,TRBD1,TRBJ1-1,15,CASSLTGTGGTEAFF
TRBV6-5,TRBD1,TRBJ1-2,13,CASTDRANYGYTF
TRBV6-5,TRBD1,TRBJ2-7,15,CASSPTGVGTYEQYF
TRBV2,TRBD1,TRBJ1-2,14,CASSVKQGAGGYTF
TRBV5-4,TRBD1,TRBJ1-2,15,CASSLAGQGTYGYTF
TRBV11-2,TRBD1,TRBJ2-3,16,CASSLGGTGGSDTQYF
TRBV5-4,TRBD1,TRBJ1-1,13,CASSLRGGGEAFF
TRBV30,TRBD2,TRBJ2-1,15,CAWLPGTSMFNEQFF
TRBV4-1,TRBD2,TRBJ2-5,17,CASSSSSGGTAKETQYF
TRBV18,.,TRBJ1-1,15,CASSPGRGGMSEAFF
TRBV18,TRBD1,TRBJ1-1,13,CASSHGQETEAFF
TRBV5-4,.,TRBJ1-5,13,CASSFEGNQPQHF
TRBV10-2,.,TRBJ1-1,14,CASSGSRGNTEAFF
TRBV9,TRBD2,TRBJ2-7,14,CASSDEAGGYEQYF